This T cell receptor (beta chain) is drawn from a study of cytomegalovirus exposure and HLA in healthy donors. Findings of the study overall: Most sequenced TCRs were rare (though some public TCRs occurred in many donors). Reportedly, cytomegalovirus status was diagnosed with high sensitivity and specificity.

Clones were sequenced by immunoSEQ multiplex PCR, and TCRdb holds only the in-frame ones, with some missing. The table has under 200,000 clones, around 92% seen once. About this clone itself: Its target is unknown.

Germline V gene lookup returns CDR1 SQVTM and CDR2 ANQGSEA. The CDR3 runs to 14 residues. The ends lost 7 bases at V and 5 bases at J; junction bases unmatched: 8. This chain joins TRBV29-1 and TRBJ2-5, with 12 bases aligning to TRBD2. Sequencing used PBMCs. This TCR derives from a woman aged 18-29 years in good health and CMV-seropositive. CDR3 nucleotides: TGCAGCGCAGAGGGTGGGACTAGCGGGGAGACCCAGTACTTC. Translating it yields CSAEGGTSGETQYF.